This T cell receptor (beta chain) was sequenced in a study of T-cell reconstitution after alpha-beta-depleted transplantation in children. V shed 7 bases and J 2 bases; nucleotides not matched to a gene: 17. The CDR3 is 19 residues long. Germline CDR1 reads SQVTM; CDR2 reads ANQGSEA. Ten or more counts support this clonotype. Its target is unknown. Using unique molecular identifiers, the investigators prepared the TCRbeta library. TCRdb reprocessed the PCR reads via MiXCR and lists one record per CDR3 protein. The table shows about 300,000 distinct CDR3 sequences, with 9.5% to 13% occurring only once. Study-wide results and caveats: The study reportedly traced alpha-beta T cells about two months after transplant to several hundred expanded graft clones. After transplant, high TCRbeta diversity at day 60 in some patients arose from surviving recipient T cells and thymic progenitors.

The chain carries TRBV29-1 and TRBJ2-1, with 13 nucleotides matching TRBD2. The material sequenced was PBMCs, taken before TCRalphabeta/CD19-depleted stem cell transplant. The origin of this receptor is a boy under two years old with acute myeloid leukemia, due to receive a stem cell transplant. CDR3 nucleotides: TGCAGCGGGCTTGTTCCGGGACTAGCGGGGATGGATACCTACAATGAGCAGTTCTTC. As protein: CSGLVPGLAGMDTYNEQFF.